This entry lists 30 T cell receptor beta chains sequenced from one sample in a study of early T cells in non-severe SARS-CoV-2 infection. In TCRdb, the 5' RACE reads were re-called with MiXCR into one record per CDR3 protein. The sample has 68,000 or so distinct CDR3 sequences, approximately 12% seen once. Sequencing was done on a sample of whole blood. The receptors come from an adult who was a healthcare worker with PCR-confirmed SARS-CoV-2 infection or an uninfected control (not recorded which).

The rearrangement uses TRBV27 and TRBJ2-7, with 9 nucleotides matching TRBD1. With 8 bases clipped from V and 2 bases from J, the junction kept 10 bases outside the gene matches. The CDR3 length is 15 residues. Germline V CDR1 and CDR2: MNHEY, SMNVEV (reference sequence). The CDR3 DNA reads TGTGCCAGCGCAAGAGAGACAGGGGGGACCTACGAGCAGTACTTC. This codes for CASARETGGTYEQYF.

This clonotype was found many times. The chain carries TRBV7-2 and TRBJ1-1; a weak D match, TRBD1 (6 bases). Germline V CDR1 and CDR2: SGHTA, FQGNSA. Trimming shortened V by 1 base and J by 6 bases, and 18 bases separated the two germline ends. CDR3 size: 16 residues. The DNA for the CDR3 is TGTGCCAGCAGCTTAGGACCCGGATACAGGGAGCCTGAAGCTTTCTTT. Amino acid sequence: CASSLGPGYREPEAFF. The full variable domain, rest sourced from reference TRBV7-2 and TRBJ1-1, is GAGVSQSPSNKVTEKGKDVELRCDPISGHTALYWYRQSLGQGLEFLIYFQGNSAPDKSGLPSDRFSAERTGGSVSTLTIQRTQQEDSAVYLCASSLGPGYREPEAFFGQGTRLTVV.

This clonotype was seen at least ten times. V is TRBV20-1 and J is TRBJ2-5; TRBD1 matches at 10 bases. The CDR3 sequence is 14 residues long. Trimming at V came to 0 bases and at J to 7 bases, leaving 5 bases not matched to a gene. Germline CDR1 DFQATT, CDR2 SNEGSKA (reference sequence). The CDR3 sequence: CSARDRQGATTQYF. The CDR3 DNA reads TGCAGTGCTAGAGATCGACAGGGGGCAACGACCCAGTACTTC.

This clonotype has at least ten counts. The chain combines TRBV2 with TRBJ2-7, with D unresolved. Germline CDR1 SNHLY, CDR2 FYNNEI. This CDR3 has 15 residues. V lost 0 bases and J 2 bases, leaving 11 bases between the germline ends. Here the CDR3 reads CASSEAPVSAYEQYF. CDR3 sequence (DNA): TGTGCCAGCAGTGAAGCGCCGGTTAGTGCCTACGAGCAGTACTTC.

This clonotype was seen more than once but under ten times. The rearrangement uses TRBV3-1 and TRBJ2-3; D may be TRBD1 or TRBD2 (5 bases each). Germline V gives CDR1 LGHDT, CDR2 YNNKEL (reference sequence). Trimming removed 3 bases from V and 6 bases from J, with 10 bases in between. This CDR3 contains 13 residues. CDR3 nucleotide sequence: TGTGCCAGCAGCCAGCGAGGGGCGGATACGCAGTATTTT. This codes for CASSQRGADTQYF.

The chain links TRBV3-1 to TRBJ2-1; a weak D match, TRBD2 (6 bases). CDR3 length: 12 residues. The V gene's germline CDR1 is LGHDT and CDR2 YNNKEL (reference sequence). Trimming pared 4 bases from V and 15 bases from J, leaving 16 bases between. The CDR3 loop is CASSPGPEGRFF. The CDR3 DNA follows: TGTGCCAGCAGCCCGGGCCCGGAGGGGCGGTTCTTC.

At least ten counts were recorded for this clonotype. V usage is TRBV9 and J usage is TRBJ2-3; 10 nucleotides agree with TRBD1. The CDR3 has 15 residues. CDR1 SGDLS and CDR2 YYNGEE come from the germline V gene. The V and J ends lost 4 bases and 4 bases, in that order; junction bases with no gene match: 6. CDR3: CASSYGTGVPDTQYF. The CDR3, as DNA: TGTGCCAGCAGCTACGGGACAGGGGTACCAGATACGCAGTATTTT.

This clonotype showed up many times. CDR3 region: CASSRSTGDEETQYF. The CDR3 nucleotides read TGTGCCAGCAGCAGATCGACAGGTGATGAAGAGACCCAGTACTTC. V usage is TRBV7-2 and J usage is TRBJ2-5, with D maybe TRBD1 (6 bases). The CDR3 covers 15 residues. Deletions cut 5 bases from V and 3 bases from J, with 16 bases between. Germline CDR1 is SGHTA and CDR2 is FQGNSA.

The rearrangement uses TRBV10-3 and TRBJ1-4; 7 bases fit TRBD1. Trimming removed 3 bases from V and 8 bases from J; junction bases left unmatched: 6. CDR3 length: 14 residues. Germline CDR1 ENHRY, CDR2 SYGVKD. The DNA of the CDR3 is TGTGCCATCAGTGAAGGACAGGAAAGCGAAAAACTGTTTTTT. Its protein is CAISEGQESEKLFF.

This chain joins TRBV7-2 and TRBJ1-4; D is undetermined. The germline V gene has CDR1 SGHTA and CDR2 FQGNSA. The CDR3 is made up of 17 amino acids. The V gene lost 3 bases and the J gene lost 0 bases, with 14 bases spanning the gap. Here the CDR3 DNA reads TGTGCCAGCAGCTTTCGTGGCAAGATTGCAACTAATGAAAAACTGTTTTTT. It is translated as CASSFRGKIATNEKLFF.

This clonotype occurred a few times. The CDR3 loop is CSAGQGGTEAFF. The CDR3 nucleotides are TGCAGCGCCGGACAGGGAGGCACTGAAGCTTTCTTT. This chain uses TRBV29-1 with TRBJ1-1; TRBD1 agrees at 8 bases. The CDR3 is 12 amino acids. Trimming at V came to 7 bases and at J to 4 bases, leaving 5 bases not matched to a gene. Germline-derived CDR1 and CDR2 are SQVTM and ANQGSEA.

This clonotype was picked up many times. The rearrangement links TRBV20-1 to TRBJ2-5, with D perhaps being TRBD1 or TRBD2 (5 bases each). Trimming cost V 3 bases and J 4 bases, with 15 bases left between them. This CDR3 contains 14 residues. CDR1 and CDR2 from the germline V gene are DFQATT and SNEGSKA (reference sequence). For the CDR3, the DNA is TGCAGTGCTAGGGGGGAAGGTGGCGGAGAGACCCAGTACTTC. Translated, it gives CSARGEGGGETQYF.

This clonotype was picked up a small number of times. The chain has TRBV7-2 and TRBJ2-7; TRBD2 matches at 10 bases. V shed 6 bases, J shed 3 bases, and the junction held 11 bases outside the gene matches. The CDR3 totals 16 residues. CDR1 and CDR2 (germline): SGHTA, FQGNSA. The CDR3 spells CASRPISGGLRYEQYF. CDR3 DNA: TGTGCCAGCAGACCTATTAGCGGGGGGCTTCGCTACGAGCAGTACTTC.

This clonotype was seen ten or more times. The rearrangement links TRBV29-1 to TRBJ2-2; D may be TRBD1 (6 bases). The CDR3 length is 13 residues. The germline CDR1 and CDR2 sequences are SQVTM and ANQGSEA. The germline V and J ends were trimmed by 3 bases and 3 bases, with 8 bases remaining between them. CDR3 coding DNA: TGCAGCGTTGACAGGGGATACACCGGGGAGCTGTTTTTT. Its protein is CSVDRGYTGELFF.

The chain recombines TRBV7-9 with TRBJ1-5; D may be TRBD1 (5 bases). V lost 3 bases, J lost 4 bases, and 7 bases lay in between. The germline CDR1 and CDR2 sequences are SEHNR and FQNEAQ (reference sequence). The CDR3 contains 13 residues. CDR3: CASSLGENQPQHF. The CDR3 DNA follows: TGTGCCAGCAGCTTGGGGGAGAATCAGCCCCAGCATTTT.

This clonotype has ten or more counts. The chain uses TRBV6-2 or TRBV6-3 and TRBJ1-1, with TRBD1 identical over 8 bases. The germline gives CDR1 MNHEY, CDR2 SVGEGT. This CDR3 contains 16 residues. V lost 5 bases, J lost 2 bases, and 10 bases stayed unmatched. This chain's CDR3 is CASSRTKQGENTEAFF. The CDR3 bases are TGTGCCAGCAGTCGCACGAAACAGGGGGAAAACACTGAAGCTTTCTTT.

The rearrangement links TRBV28 to TRBJ2-3, with D maybe TRBD2 (6 bases). CDR1 MDHEN and CDR2 SYDVKM come from the germline V gene. V was clipped by 3 bases and J by 2 bases, with 12 bases between them. This CDR3 is built from 15 residues. The CDR3 bases are TGTGCCAGCAGTTTGGGGGGACCTTCCACAGATACGCAGTATTTT. This sequence encodes CASSLGGPSTDTQYF.

This clonotype has a handful of counts. The chain is built from TRBV2 and TRBJ1-1; no clear D gene. The ends were cut back, 6 bases at V and 0 bases at J, with 8 bases in the middle. This CDR3 has 13 amino acids. The germline CDR1 and CDR2 sequences are SNHLY and FYNNEI. This CDR3 is CASRRNLNTEAFF. The CDR3 bases are TGTGCCAGCAGGCGGAACCTGAACACTGAAGCTTTCTTT.

This clonotype came up many times. The chain is built from TRBV29-1 and TRBJ1-2; tentative D call: TRBD1 (5 bases). Looked up from germline, CDR1 is SQVTM and CDR2 is ANQGSEA. V gave up 8 bases and J gave up 8 bases, with 15 bases separating them. This CDR3 comprises 11 residues. As DNA, the CDR3 is TGCAGCCTCCGAGGGGTAGGCGGCTACACCTTC. Residues: CSLRGVGGYTF. The full variable domain, its missing parts supplied by reference TRBV29-1 and TRBJ1-2, is SAVISQKPSRDICQRGTSLTIQCQVDSQVTMMFWYRQQPGQSLTLIATANQGSEATYESGFVIDKFPISRPNLTFSTLTVSNMSPEDSSIYLCSLRGVGGYTFGSGTRLTVV.

This rearrangement joins TRBV29-1 to TRBJ2-3, with TRBD2 matching over 10 bases. Germline trimming cut 6 bases from V and 2 bases from J; bases unmatched to any gene: 8. The CDR3 contains 15 residues. CDR1 SQVTM and CDR2 ANQGSEA come from the germline V gene. The CDR3 bases are TGCAGCGTCATCCAGCGGGGGGGAATCACAGATACGCAGTATTTT. Its protein is CSVIQRGGITDTQYF.

A remark on this clonotype: One base away lies a much larger clone, so this may be a sequencing read error. The chain couples TRBV6-2 or TRBV6-3 to TRBJ2-6; D unclear. The ends were cut back, 6 bases at V and 4 bases at J, with 13 bases in the middle. CDR3 length: 15 amino acids. In germline, CDR1 is MNHEY, CDR2 SVGEGT. CDR3 protein: CASSHQTRGANVLTF. The CDR3 nucleotides are TGTGCCAGCAGCCACCAGACGCGGGGGGCCAACGTCCTGACTTTC.

This clonotype was recorded at least ten times. The chain uses TRBV5-1 and TRBJ2-6, with D possibly TRBD2 on 5 matching bases. V lost 2 bases and J 6 bases, leaving 9 bases between the germline ends. Germline V CDR1 and CDR2: SGHRS, YFSETQ. The CDR3 consists of 14 residues. The DNA of the CDR3 is TGCGCCAGCAGCTTAAGCCGGGAGGCCAACGTCCTGACTTTC. Its protein product is CASSLSREANVLTF.

The sample holds a few counts of this clonotype. V usage is TRBV5-1 and J usage is TRBJ2-7; D gene ambiguous. The CDR3 consists of 14 residues. V was pared by 0 bases and J by 0 bases, with 7 bases between. The germline CDR1 and CDR2 sequences are SGHRS and YFSETQ. CDR3 bases: TGCGCCAGCAGCTTGGCCATAACCTCCTACGAGCAGTACTTC. Its translation is CASSLAITSYEQYF.

The rearrangement joins TRBV6-1 to TRBJ2-7, with TRBD2 matching over 8 bases. J was trimmed by 2 bases and V by 7 bases; bases with no gene match: 10. There are 15 residues in the CDR3. CDR1 and CDR2 from the germline V gene are MNHNS and SASEGT. The CDR3 is CASTGRGRDPYEQYF. In DNA, the CDR3 is TGTGCCAGCACCGGGAGGGGCAGGGATCCCTACGAGCAGTACTTC.

This clonotype was seen repeatedly, ten times or more. The CDR3 sequence: CASSLRGRTGPHVTRELFF. The CDR3 bases are TGTGCCAGCAGCTTACGGGGCCGGACAGGGCCCCACGTAACCCGGGAGCTGTTTTTT. The genes are TRBV7-6 and TRBJ2-2; TRBD1 aligns across 8 bases. Trimming took 2 bases from V and 9 from J; bases not matched to a gene: 20. The CDR3 runs to 19 residues. The V gene's germline CDR1 is SGHVS and CDR2 FNYEAQ.

Ten or more counts support this clonotype. V usage is TRBV20-1 and J usage is TRBJ2-3; D gene unclear. Germline V gives CDR1 DFQATT, CDR2 SNEGSKA (reference sequence). V shed 5 bases and J shed 8 bases, with 11 bases lying between them. The CDR3 runs 11 residues. CDR3 nucleotide sequence: TGCAGTGCTCCGACCCTGGGTACGCAGTATTTT. Protein sequence: CSAPTLGTQYF.

This clonotype was observed a handful of times. V usage is TRBV10-3 and J usage is TRBJ2-7; D is unclear. Germline V CDR1 and CDR2: ENHRY, SYGVKD. The CDR3 totals 14 residues. V lost 3 bases and J 4 bases, leaving 13 bases between the germline ends. The CDR3 loop is CAISDPVYQYEQYF. CDR3 bases: TGTGCCATCAGTGACCCAGTTTACCAATACGAGCAGTACTTC.

The chain is built from TRBV3-1 and TRBJ2-2; 12 bases map to TRBD1. The V and J ends lost 0 bases and 7 bases, in that order; junction bases with no gene match: 6. The CDR3 has 17 residues. Germline CDR1 and CDR2: LGHDT and YNNKEL (reference sequence). CDR3 amino acids: CASSQDLGTGGFGELFF. As DNA, the CDR3 is TGTGCCAGCAGCCAAGATCTTGGGACAGGGGGCTTCGGGGAGCTGTTTTTT.

This clonotype has a count of ten or more. V gene TRBV28 combines with J gene TRBJ1-2; possibly TRBD1 for D (5 bases). V dropped 4 bases and J dropped 5 bases, with 8 bases sitting between them. The CDR3 consists of 12 residues. CDR1 is MDHEN, CDR2 SYDVKM, per germline. The CDR3, as DNA: TGTGCCAGCAGTTCAGGGACTTATGGCTACACCTTC. Its protein is CASSSGTYGYTF.

The chain joins TRBV20-1 to TRBJ1-4; D is ambiguous. The V gene lost 1 base and the J gene lost 4 bases, with 10 bases spanning the gap. CDR1 and CDR2 from the germline V gene are DFQATT and SNEGSKA (reference sequence). The CDR3 totals 14 residues. The CDR3 region is CSARVPGFNEKLFF. The CDR3 nucleotides are TGCAGTGCTAGAGTCCCGGGGTTTAATGAAAAACTGTTTTTT.